The 9 T cell receptor beta chains listed next were all sequenced from one sample in a study of CD8 T cells in Susac syndrome. cDNA came from around 0.54 to 1 ug RNA primed by random hexamers. Using its own MiXCR run on the immunoSEQ multiplex PCR reads, TCRdb lists one record per CDR3 protein. The sample holds around 200,000 distinct CDR3 sequences; 95% are singletons and the top ten take around 0.16%. Sequencing used CD8+ T cells from PBMCs. The receptor set was obtained from a human donor with Susac syndrome.

The chain combines TRBV12-3 or TRBV12-4 with TRBJ2-2; 12 bases align to TRBD2. V lost 5 bases and J lost 6; bases outside the gene matches: 10. The CDR3 covers 17 residues. The CDR3, as DNA: TGTGCCAGCAGTCCCGAGACTAGCGGGAGTACCTCCGGGGAGCTGTTTTTT. Encoded protein: CASSPETSGSTSGELFF.

The gene calls are TRBV13 and TRBJ2-1; 9 bases are a match to TRBD1. V was clipped by 5 bases and J by 8 bases; unmatched bases: 13. Germline V gene data show CDR1 as PRHDT and CDR2 as FYEKMQ (reference sequence). The CDR3 runs to 16 residues. The CDR3 protein is CASSQTLKTGGDEQFF. The CDR3 DNA reads as TGTGCCAGCAGCCAAACGTTAAAGACAGGGGGGGATGAGCAGTTCTTC.

CDR3 loop: CASSDYTEAFF. The CDR3 DNA sequence: TGTGCCAGCTCAGACTACACTGAAGCTTTCTTT. V usage is TRBV19 and J usage is TRBJ1-1; unclear D gene. CDR1 is LNHDA, CDR2 SQIVND, per germline (reference sequence). The CDR3 consists of 11 residues. V was cut by 9 bases and J by 3 bases, with 8 bases left in between.

The chain recombines TRBV19 with TRBJ1-1; no definite D call. From germline, CDR1 is LNHDA and CDR2 SQIVND (reference sequence). This CDR3 has 12 residues. V was pared by 3 bases and J by 3 bases, with 5 bases between. CDR3 nucleotides: TGTGCCAGTAGTATTTCGGACACTGAAGCTTTCTTT. It encodes CASSISDTEAFF.

The chain uses TRBV20-1 and TRBJ2-7; TRBD1 matches 8 bases. V lost 0 bases, J lost 3 bases, and 4 bases stayed unmatched. The CDR3 runs to 14 residues. Per germline, CDR1 DFQATT and CDR2 SNEGSKA (reference sequence). The CDR3 loop reads CSARDLTGGYEQYF. CDR3 DNA: TGCAGTGCTAGAGATCTAACAGGGGGCTACGAGCAGTACTTC.

The genes are TRBV5-1 and TRBJ1-1, with no clear D. Trimming removed 0 bases from V and 1 base from J, with 7 bases in between. The V gene's germline CDR1 is SGHRS and CDR2 YFSETQ. The CDR3 runs 14 residues. The CDR3 region is CASSLVSQNTEAFF. The CDR3 bases are TGCGCCAGCAGCTTGGTTTCACAGAACACTGAAGCTTTCTTT.

This clonotype was found once. As DNA, the CDR3 is TGTGCCAGCAGTGGGACAGGGACCGGATGGACTGAAGCTTTCTTT. Its translation: CASSGTGTGWTEAFF. The V call is TRBV6-1, the J call TRBJ1-1; 8 bases map to TRBD1. Germline-derived CDR1 and CDR2 are MNHNS and SASEGT. Trimming at V came to 4 bases and at J to 5 bases, leaving 9 bases not matched to a gene. CDR3 length: 15 residues.

This rearrangement joins TRBV12-3 or TRBV12-4 to TRBJ1-1, with 9 bases fitting TRBD1. The CDR3 is 16 residues long. The V and J ends lost 0 bases and 5 bases, in that order; junction bases with no gene match: 7. CDR3: CASSLASGTGKTEAFF. CDR3 bases: TGTGCCAGCAGTTTAGCGTCGGGGACAGGGAAGACTGAAGCTTTCTTT.

DNA for the CDR3: TGTGCCAGCAGTACCCGACCCGTCGGCTCGTACAATGAGCAGTTCTTC. It translates to CASSTRPVGSYNEQFF. This rearrangement joins TRBV6-2 or TRBV6-3 to TRBJ2-1, with D unresolved. This CDR3 has 16 amino acids. Trimming shortened V by 5 bases and J by 4 bases, and 18 bases separated the two germline ends. CDR1 MNHEY and CDR2 SVGEGT come from the germline V gene.